What follows are 5 T cell receptor beta chains derived from one specimen sequenced in a study of cytomegalovirus exposure and HLA in healthy donors. Data came from immunoSEQ multiplex PCR; TCRdb stores just in-frame clones and leaves some out. The table lists tens of thousands of clones, approximately 93% of them singletons, with 2.5% to 3.5% in the top ten. The material sequenced was PBMCs. The receptor source for this set is a woman aged 18-35 years in good health and CMV-seropositive.

The chain employs TRBV9 and TRBJ1-4; 7 positions agree with TRBD1. The CDR3 runs 14 residues. CDR1 SGDLS and CDR2 YYNGEE come from the germline V gene. Trimming at V came to 2 bases and at J to 7 bases, leaving 5 bases not matched to a gene. CDR3: CASSVKGGGEKLFF. CDR3 sequence (DNA): TGTGCCAGCAGCGTTAAAGGGGGCGGTGAAAAACTGTTTTTT.

The chain joins TRBV6-6 to TRBJ2-7, with TRBD2 as a possible D gene (5 bases). The CDR3 sequence is 14 residues long. Germline CDR1 reads MNHNY; CDR2 reads SVGAGI (reference sequence). V was trimmed by 6 bases and J by 6 bases, leaving 18 bases between them. The CDR3 DNA sequence: TGTGCCAGCAGACCACGGGGAGACCTCTCCGAGCAGTACTTC. Encoded protein: CASRPRGDLSEQYF.

V usage is TRBV7-3 and J usage is TRBJ2-3; no reliable D call. Deletions cut 2 bases from V and 4 bases from J, with 7 bases between. The CDR3 has 13 residues. CDR1 and CDR2 (germline): SGHTA, FQGTGA. In nucleotides, the CDR3 is TGTGCCAGCAGCTTATTAGTCGCAGATACGCAGTATTTT. This sequence encodes CASSLLVADTQYF.

The chain links TRBV5-1 to TRBJ1-1, with 8 bases that match TRBD1. The V segment lost 5 bases and the J segment 5 bases; nucleotides outside the gene matches: 8. Germline V CDR1 and CDR2: SGHRS, YFSETQ. The CDR3 runs 14 residues. CDR3 DNA: TGCGCCAGCAGTCCGGACAGGGCGCGGACTGAAGCTTTCTTT. This translates into CASSPDRARTEAFF.

A few counts support this clone. The chain combines TRBV28 with TRBJ1-2, with 8 bases matching TRBD1. Germline loops: CDR1 MDHEN, CDR2 SYDVKM. The J segment lost 4 bases and the V segment lost 4 bases, leaving 11 bases of the junction unmatched. This CDR3 comprises 16 residues. CDR3 sequence: CASSSGQASYVYGYTF. The DNA of the CDR3 is TGTGCCAGCAGTTCGGGACAGGCGTCGTATGTCTATGGCTACACCTTC.